One T cell receptor (beta chain) is described in this entry. The target antigen is unknown. The data originate from a study of beta chain features in type 1 diabetes. General observations from the study: All four CD4+ subsets of Type 1 diabetes patients contained TCRB CDR3s that were moderately but significantly shorter.

A single heparinised blood sample, averaging about 100 mL, was obtained per donor. CDR1 and CDR2 (germline): SGHNT, YYREEE (reference sequence). Trimming removed 0 bases at V and 1 base at J, with 7 bases between. The CDR3 contains 14 residues. The entirety of the isolated RNA underwent reverse transcription, so expressed TCRB transcripts were sequenced. Profiling relied on immunoSEQ multiplex PCR, and the TCRdb table lists in-frame clones only, not all of them. The sample lists roughly 260,000 clones, roughly a tenth occurring once. Sequenced sample: naive CD4+ T cells from blood. The chain recombines TRBV5-4 with TRBJ2-5; D possibly corresponds to TRBD2 (6 bases). This clonotype was obtained from a man aged 25 to 45 with type 1 diabetes. The CDR3 sequence: CASSLAGSQETQYF. The CDR3, as DNA: TGTGCCAGCAGCTTGGCCGGGAGCCAAGAGACCCAGTACTTC. The variable domain in full, with the rest retrieved from reference TRBV5-4 and TRBJ2-5, is ETGVTQSPTHLIKTRGQQVTLRCSSQSGHNTVSWYQQALGQGPQFIFQYYREEENGRGNFPPRFSGLQFPNYSSELNVNALELDDSALYLCASSLAGSQETQYFGPGTRLLVL.